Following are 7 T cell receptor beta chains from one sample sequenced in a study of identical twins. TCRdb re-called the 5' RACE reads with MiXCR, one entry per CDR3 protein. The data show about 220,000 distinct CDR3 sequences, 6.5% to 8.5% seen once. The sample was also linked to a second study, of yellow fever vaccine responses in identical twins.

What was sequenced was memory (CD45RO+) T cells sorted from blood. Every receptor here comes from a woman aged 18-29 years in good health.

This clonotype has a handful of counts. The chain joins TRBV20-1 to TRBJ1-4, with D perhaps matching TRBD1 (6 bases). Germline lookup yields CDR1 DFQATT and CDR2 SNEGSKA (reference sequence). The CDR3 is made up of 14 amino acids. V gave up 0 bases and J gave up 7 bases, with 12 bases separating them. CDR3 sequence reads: CSARDHRGGEKLFF. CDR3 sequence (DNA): TGCAGTGCTAGAGATCATCGAGGGGGTGAAAAACTGTTTTTT.

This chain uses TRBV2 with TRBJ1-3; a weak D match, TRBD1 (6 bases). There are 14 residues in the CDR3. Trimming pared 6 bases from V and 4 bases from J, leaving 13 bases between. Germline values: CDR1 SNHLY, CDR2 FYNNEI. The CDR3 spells CASRPGTSGNTIYF. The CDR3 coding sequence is TGTGCCAGCAGACCCGGGACATCCGGAAACACCATATATTTT.

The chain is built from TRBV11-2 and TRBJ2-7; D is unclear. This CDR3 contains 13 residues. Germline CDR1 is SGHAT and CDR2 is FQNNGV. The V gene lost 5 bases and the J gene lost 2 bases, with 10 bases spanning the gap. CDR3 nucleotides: TGTGCCAGCAGCAATCGAGTCACCTACGAGCAGTACTTC. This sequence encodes CASSNRVTYEQYF.

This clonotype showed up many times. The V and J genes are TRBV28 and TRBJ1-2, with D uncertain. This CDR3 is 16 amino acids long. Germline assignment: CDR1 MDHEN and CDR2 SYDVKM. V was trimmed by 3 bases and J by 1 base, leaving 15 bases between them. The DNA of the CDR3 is TGTGCCAGCAGTTTCCGAGACGGAGACTTTAACTATGGCTACACCTTC. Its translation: CASSFRDGDFNYGYTF.

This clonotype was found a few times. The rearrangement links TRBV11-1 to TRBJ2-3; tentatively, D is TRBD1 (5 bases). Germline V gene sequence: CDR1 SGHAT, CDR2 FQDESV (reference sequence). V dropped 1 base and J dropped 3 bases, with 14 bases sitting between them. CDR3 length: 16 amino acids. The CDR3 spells CASSLDVSGLTDTQYF. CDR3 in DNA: TGTGCCAGCAGCTTAGATGTTTCAGGGTTGACAGATACGCAGTATTTT.

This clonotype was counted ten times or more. As DNA, the CDR3 is TGTGCCACCAGTGATTTGGCTAGCGGGAGCACAGATACGCAGTATTTT. Translating gives CATSDLASGSTDTQYF. The rearrangement joins TRBV24-1 to TRBJ2-3, with 8 bases fitting TRBD2. V was clipped by 0 bases and J by 0 bases; unmatched bases: 1. The CDR3 contains 16 residues. Germline CDR1 KGHDR, CDR2 SFDVKD.

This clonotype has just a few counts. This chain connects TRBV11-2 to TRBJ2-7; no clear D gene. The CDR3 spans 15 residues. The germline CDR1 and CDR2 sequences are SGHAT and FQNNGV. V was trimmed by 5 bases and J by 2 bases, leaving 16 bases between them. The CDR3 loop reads CASSTLRHKTYEQYF. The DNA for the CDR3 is TGTGCCAGCAGCACCTTGCGCCACAAAACCTACGAGCAGTACTTC. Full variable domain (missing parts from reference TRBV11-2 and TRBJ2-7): EAGVAQSPRYKIIEKRQSVAFWCNPISGHATLYWYQQILGQGPKLLIQFQNNGVVDDSQLPKDRFSAERLKGVDSTLKIQPAKLEDSAVYLCASSTLRHKTYEQYFGPGTRLTVT.